This entry lists 20 T cell receptor beta chains sequenced from one sample in a study of blood T cells in healthy people across ages. A sample-barcoded 5' primer and a J-beta primer mix were used in a second PCR of roughly 7 to 12 cycles. In TCRdb, the 5' RACE reads were re-called with MiXCR into one record per CDR3 protein. The sample carries approximately 1,000,000 distinct CDR3 sequences, 40% to 45% recorded once. The sample comprised blood. These receptors originate from a woman aged 60-75 years in good health.

This clonotype was observed a handful of times. J is TRBJ2-7 and V is TRBV2, with D uncertain. CDR3 length equals 15 residues. Germline CDR1 SNHLY, CDR2 FYNNEI. V lost 4 bases, J lost 2 bases, and 15 bases lay in between. The CDR3 DNA is TGTGCCAGCAGTGGGGTCGGGCTTCAAACCTACGAGCAGTACTTC. Translating it yields CASSGVGLQTYEQYF.

This clonotype has only a few counts. V is TRBV5-5 and J is TRBJ1-5, with D hard to call. Between the trimmed V and J ends, which lost 0 bases and 0 bases, there was a span of 7 bases. CDR1 and CDR2 from the germline V gene are SGHKS and YYEKEE (reference sequence). This CDR3 is built from 15 residues. Here the CDR3 DNA reads TGTGCCAGCAGCTTGGTCGGTCTTAGCAATCAGCCCCAGCATTTT. The encoded protein is CASSLVGLSNQPQHF.

In the case of this clonotype: An end of the junction does not agree with germline; a read error may underlie this. The rearrangement links TRBV10-3 to TRBJ2-1; D not resolved. Germline-derived CDR1 and CDR2 are ENHRY and SYGVKD. The CDR3 contains 15 residues. The CDR3 nucleotides are TGTGCCATCAGTGAGAAACTGAGCTCCAACAATGAGCAGTTCTTC. Residues: CAISEKLSSNNEQFF.

A word on this clonotype: An end of the junction does not agree with germline; a read error may underlie this. This chain links TRBV7-2 with TRBJ2-1, with 7 bases that match TRBD2. The CDR3 is made up of 16 amino acids. Looked up from germline, CDR1 is SGHTA and CDR2 is FQGNSA. The CDR3 DNA follows: TGCGCCAGTAGCTTGCCTAGGGAGGGCCGGAACAATGAGCAGTTCTTC. Residues: CASSLPREGRNNEQFF. The full variable domain, in which reference TRBV7-2 and TRBJ2-1 provide the parts outside the CDR3, is GAGVSQSPSNKVTEKGKDVELRCDPISGHTALYWYRQSLGQGLEFLIYFQGNSAPDKSGLPSDRFSAERTGGSVSTLTIQRTQQEDSAVYLCASSLPREGRNNEQFFGPGTRLTVL.

This rearrangement joins TRBV10-3 to TRBJ2-7, with D possibly matching TRBD2 (5 bases). This CDR3 comprises 14 residues. Germline values: CDR1 ENHRY, CDR2 SYGVKD. V gave up 2 bases and J gave up 3 bases, with 11 bases separating them. This chain's CDR3 is CAISEVEGSYEQYF. The CDR3 nucleotides read TGTGCCATCAGTGAGGTTGAAGGGAGCTACGAGCAGTACTTC.

CDR3 in amino acids: CSASPGDEQYF. As DNA, the CDR3 is TGCAGTGCTAGTCCCGGGGACGAGCAGTACTTC. This chain links TRBV20-1 with TRBJ2-4; D perhaps matches TRBD2 (5 bases). Gene TRBJ2-7 matches the end of the DNA better, so the J call may be wrong. Per germline, CDR1 DFQATT and CDR2 SNEGSKA (reference sequence). The length of the CDR3 is 11 residues.

The V call is TRBV20-1, the J call TRBJ1-5, with D unresolved. CDR3 length: 11 amino acids. V was pared by 3 bases and J by 7 bases, with 7 bases between. Germline V gene lookup returns CDR1 DFQATT and CDR2 SNEGSKA (reference sequence). CDR3 protein: CSASTGQPQHF. As DNA, the CDR3 is TGCAGTGCTAGTACCGGACAGCCCCAGCATTTT.

The V gene is TRBV6-6, the J gene TRBJ2-1; D call uncertain. Germline-derived CDR1 and CDR2 are MNHNY and SVGAGI (reference sequence). CDR3 length equals 17 residues. Trimming cost V 2 bases and J 4 bases, with 18 bases left between them. This chain's CDR3 is CASSYHPTTVGYNEQFF. The CDR3 bases are TGTGCCAGCAGTTACCACCCAACTACAGTGGGTTACAATGAGCAGTTCTTC.

As regards this clonotype: A read error may produce the germline difference seen at one junction end. The gene calls are TRBV7-7 and TRBJ1-5; weak D call: TRBD1 (5 bases). Germline V gene lookup returns CDR1 SSHAT and CDR2 FNYEAQ (reference sequence). This CDR3 is built from 13 residues. CDR3 sequence reads: CTSSFGANQPQHF. The DNA of the CDR3 is TGTACCAGCAGCTTCGGGGCCAATCAGCCCCAGCATTTT.

This CDR3 is CASSSGVGGNSPLHF. The CDR3 DNA follows: TGTGCCAGCAGCTCCGGGGTAGGGGGGAATTCACCCCTCCACTTT. The rearrangement uses TRBV7-9 and TRBJ1-6; a possible D gene is TRBD1 (6 bases). Trimming left V 4 bases short and J 7 bases short, with 14 bases between. The germline V gene encodes CDR1 SEHNR and CDR2 FQNEAQ (reference sequence). This CDR3 is 15 amino acids long.

The V and J genes are TRBV3-1 and TRBJ2-1; possible D gene TRBD2, 7 bases. Germline-derived CDR1 and CDR2 are LGHDT and YNNKEL (reference sequence). V was shortened by 7 bases and J by 7 bases, with 23 bases between the two germline ends. The CDR3 extends over 16 amino acids. The CDR3 loop reads CASMPRGAGERNEQFF. The CDR3 DNA reads as TGTGCCAGCATGCCCCGGGGGGCGGGAGAAAGGAATGAGCAGTTCTTC.

CDR3 DNA sequence: TGTGCCAGCGGACGAGGGGCAGATACGCAGTATTTT. It codes for CASGRGADTQYF. This chain uses TRBV13 with TRBJ2-3, with D possibly being TRBD1 or TRBD2 (5 bases each). CDR1 is PRHDT, CDR2 FYEKMQ, per germline (reference sequence). This CDR3 spans 12 amino acids. V lost 8 bases and J lost 4, with 10 bases in between.

V usage is TRBV20-1 and J usage is TRBJ2-1; D is ambiguous. Germline values: CDR1 DFQATT, CDR2 SNEGSKA (reference sequence). There are 12 residues in the CDR3. Trimming took 8 bases from V and 0 from J, leaving 8 bases between them. Here the CDR3 reads CSYFFSYNEQFF. Written as DNA, the CDR3 is TGCAGTTACTTCTTCTCCTACAATGAGCAGTTCTTC.

In this sample, this clonotype turned up many times. This rearrangement joins TRBV20-1 to TRBJ2-1; 12 nucleotides line up with TRBD2. Germline trimming cut 5 bases from V and 7 bases from J; bases unmatched to any gene: 6. Germline loops: CDR1 DFQATT, CDR2 SNEGSKA (reference sequence). The CDR3 sequence is 14 residues long. CDR3 bases: TGCAGTGCTCATACTAGCGGGAGGAATAATGAGCAGTTCTTC. It yields the protein CSAHTSGRNNEQFF.

The rearrangement links TRBV28 to TRBJ2-1; TRBD1 aligns across 9 bases. The V gene's germline CDR1 is MDHEN and CDR2 SYDVKM. CDR3 length equals 15 residues. The J segment lost 2 bases and the V segment lost 4 bases, leaving 3 bases of the junction unmatched. The CDR3 loop is CASSYRQGAYNEQFF. CDR3 nucleotide sequence: TGTGCCAGCAGTTACAGACAGGGGGCCTACAATGAGCAGTTCTTC.

The chain carries TRBV30 and TRBJ2-3, with 7 bases matching TRBD2. Germline-derived CDR1 and CDR2 are GTSNPN and SVGIG (reference sequence). Losses at the gene ends were 0 bases for V and 3 bases for J; bases not matched to a gene: 6. The CDR3 contains 15 residues. As DNA, the CDR3 is TGTGCCTGGAGTGTACGAGCGGGGATTACAGATACGCAGTATTTT. The encoded protein is CAWSVRAGITDTQYF.

The V and J genes are TRBV27 and TRBJ2-7; D perhaps matches TRBD2 (5 bases). V lost 0 bases to trimming and J lost 7 bases, with 19 bases between them. Germline loops: CDR1 MNHEY, CDR2 SMNVEV (reference sequence). This CDR3 region has 16 residues. The CDR3 spells CASSLSIAGGYNEQYF. CDR3 sequence (DNA): TGTGCCAGCAGTTTATCGATCGCGGGCGGCTACAATGAGCAGTACTTC.

The chain employs TRBV20-1 and TRBJ2-7; D may correspond to TRBD1 or TRBD2 (6 bases each). V was pared by 0 bases and J by 7 bases, with 19 bases between. Per germline, CDR1 DFQATT and CDR2 SNEGSKA (reference sequence). The CDR3 totals 15 residues. The DNA for the CDR3 is TGCAGTGCTAGAGATGGGGGGACAACGATACGGGAGCAGTACTTC. Amino acid sequence: CSARDGGTTIREQYF.

This clonotype was seen more than once but under ten times. The CDR3 sequence: CASSQGRDSYEQYF. The CDR3 DNA reads TGTGCCAGCAGCCAAGGAAGGGACTCCTACGAGCAGTACTTC. The rearrangement uses TRBV4-2 and TRBJ2-7; D unclear. Germline V gene lookup returns CDR1 LGHNA and CDR2 YNFKEQ. CDR3 length: 14 residues. The ends were cut back, 1 base at V and 0 bases at J, with 7 bases in the middle.

The chain employs TRBV5-1 and TRBJ2-1; TRBD2 agrees at 10 bases. From germline, CDR1 is SGHRS and CDR2 YFSETQ. V shed 0 bases and J 5 bases; nucleotides not matched to a gene: 5. This CDR3 is 16 amino acids long. CDR3 nucleotides: TGCGCCAGCAGCTTGGTGCTAGCGGGAGTCCACAATGAGCAGTTCTTC. This sequence encodes CASSLVLAGVHNEQFF.